The T cell receptor beta chain described here comes from a study of T cells in Graves' hyperthyroidism and ophthalmopathy. About the research overall: Peripheral blood draws took place at initial diagnosis, ahead of any treatment.

The authors obtained PBMCs from around 10 ml of fresh peripheral blood. General study points: Blood also showed most of the thyroid clonotypes that were expanded above 0.001. Through a model of 13 V-J features, ophthalmopathy was separated from stable hyperthyroidism.

This CDR3 spans 16 amino acids. CDR1 MNHEY and CDR2 SVGAGI come from the germline V gene. Trimming removed 0 bases at V and 0 bases at J, with 10 bases between. This clonotype appeared many times. Its antigen is still unknown. RNA transcripts provided the source from which TCR beta CDR3 regions were amplified. Carried out on the TCR CDR3, a first-round RT-PCR used the HTBI primer set. MiXCR was run by TCRdb on the multiplex PCR reads, yielding one entry per CDR3 protein. The data contain roughly 300,000 distinct CDR3 sequences, 18% of them singletons. Sequenced input: blood. This rearrangement joins TRBV6-5 to TRBJ2-3; no definite D call. The TCR originated in a woman in her fifties or sixties with Graves' hyperthyroidism. The CDR3 DNA reads TGTGCCAGCAGTTACTCGAGTGTCTTTAGCACAGATACGCAGTATTTT. Amino acids: CASSYSSVFSTDTQYF.